The sequence of this TCR beta chain was determined in a study of sequential checkpoint blockade in melanoma. On the study more broadly: TCRβ was sequenced from DNA of approximately 92 pretreatment tumors. Twenty-two patients had matched tumor biopsies before treatment and at week 13 after nivolumab or ipilimumab alone.

Germline loops: CDR1 MNHGY, CDR2 SAAAGT. CDR3 length equals 12 residues. Trimming shortened V by 5 bases and J by 4 bases, and 8 bases separated the two germline ends. Measured with immunoSEQ multiplex PCR; TCRdb has only the in-frame clones, and not every one. The sample has about 18,000 clones, approximately 27% seen once. Comments on this clone: Antigen unknown.

Treatment given: randomized to nivolumab then ipilimumab (arm A) or the reverse (arm B). Study-wide findings and caveats: PD-L1 staining and CD8+ counts, not mutational load, tracked tumor T-cell clonality.

Source: tumor tissue (inferred from file names), taken from a patient given nivolumab and ipilimumab in sequence. J is TRBJ1-2 and V is TRBV6-8; D is ambiguous. The source is a human donor with melanoma. The CDR3 nucleotides are TGTGCCAGCAGTCCCAGGAGCTATGGCTACACCTTC. This sequence encodes CASSPRSYGYTF.